The rows below give T cell receptor beta chains drawn from one sample of a study of cytomegalovirus exposure and HLA in healthy donors. TCRdb keeps only in-frame clones here, not all; method: immunoSEQ multiplex PCR. Of approximately 70,000 clones listed, approximately 70% are singletons. Specimen: PBMCs. The receptor set was obtained from a male donor in good health and CMV-seropositive. CDR3s include the opening cysteine and the closing phenylalanine or tryptophan. D genes are given only for firm matches.

v_gene	j_gene	len	d_gene	CDR3aa
TRBV30	TRBJ1-6	14	NA	CAWSLPQLNSPLHF
TRBV7-2	TRBJ2-1	15	TRBD2	CASSFSGGPYNEQFF
TRBV9	TRBJ2-1	18	TRBD2	CASSVDSSGSLSYNEQFF
TRBV19	TRBJ2-1	15	NA	CASSRSGGAYNEQFF
TRBV5-6	TRBJ1-2	15	TRBD1	CASSFATGTGYGYTF
TRBV7-9	TRBJ2-7	15	NA	CASSPRFTGTYEQYF
TRBV5-4	TRBJ1-1	15	NA	CASSPGPGYTTEAFF
TRBV5-1	TRBJ2-7	15	TRBD1	CASSLGQGVWYEQYF
TRBV5-6	TRBJ2-2	15	TRBD1	CASSPGTGDTGELFF
TRBV6-1	TRBJ1-1	15	NA	CASSEPVLIVTEAFF
TRBV6-5	TRBJ1-2	14	NA	CASSEDEGRYGYTF
TRBV19	TRBJ2-5	15	TRBD1	CASSGDRGPQETQYF
TRBV20-1	TRBJ2-5	11	TRBD1	CSSTGVKTQYF
TRBV7-6	TRBJ2-2	14	TRBD1	CASSPGQGVGELFF